This is a list of T cell receptor beta chains from one sample in a study of CD8+CD57+ T cells in acquired aplastic anemia. Each CDR3 protein gets one entry after TCRdb re-called the reads with MiXCR. The profile shows 150,000 to 200,000 distinct CDR3 sequences, 35% to 55% of them singletons. Sample: sorted CD4+, CD8+, or CD8+CD57+ T cells (not recorded which) from PBMCs. These receptors all stem from a human donor in good health. CDR3s include the opening cysteine and the closing phenylalanine or tryptophan. The order of the fields is V gene, clone size, J gene, D gene, CDR3 protein, CDR3 DNA. The D gene is left open where the match is weak. Not all rows give a size; the values are once, few, many and, for expanded clones, a class.

V gene: TRBV24-1
clone size: -
J gene: TRBJ1-4
D gene: -
CDR3 protein: CATLSGRGSEKLFF
CDR3 DNA: TGTGCCACCCTGTCGGGCAGGGGTAGTGAAAAACTGTTTTTT

V gene: TRBV6-5
clone size: few
J gene: TRBJ2-1
D gene: TRBD1
CDR3 protein: CASSSYRGQNEQFF
CDR3 DNA: TGTGCCAGCAGTTCCTACAGGGGGCAAAATGAGCAGTTCTTC

V gene: TRBV10-3
clone size: -
J gene: TRBJ2-5
D gene: TRBD2
CDR3 protein: CAISDYWGVAGGQETQYF
CDR3 DNA: TGTGCCATCAGTGATTATTGGGGCGTAGCGGGAGGACAAGAGACTCAGTACTTC

V gene: TRBV5-1
clone size: -
J gene: TRBJ2-3
D gene: TRBD2
CDR3 protein: CASSGDGTSSDTQYF
CDR3 DNA: TGCGCCAGCAGCGGTGATGGGACTAGCTCCGATACGCAGTATTTT

V gene: TRBV7-3
clone size: many
J gene: TRBJ2-7
D gene: TRBD1
CDR3 protein: CASSLQGANHEQYF
CDR3 DNA: TGTGCCAGCAGCTTACAGGGGGCGAACCACGAGCAGTACTTC

V gene: TRBV9
clone size: many
J gene: TRBJ2-5
D gene: TRBD1
CDR3 protein: CASSRDRGQETQYF
CDR3 DNA: TGTGCCAGCAGCAGAGACAGGGGGCAAGAGACCCAGTACTTC

V gene: TRBV6-5
clone size: few
J gene: TRBJ2-2
D gene: -
CDR3 protein: CASSYNEVNTGELFF
CDR3 DNA: TGTGCCAGCAGTTATAATGAAGTGAACACCGGGGAGCTGTTTTTT

V gene: TRBV5-4
clone size: many
J gene: TRBJ2-7
D gene: -
CDR3 protein: CASSFGGTFKGAYEQYF
CDR3 DNA: TGTGCCAGCAGCTTTGGGGGGACATTCAAGGGGGCCTACGAGCAGTACTTC

V gene: TRBV7-9
clone size: many
J gene: TRBJ1-5
D gene: -
CDR3 protein: CASSLETGPQHF
CDR3 DNA: TGTGCCAGCAGCTTGGAGACCGGGCCTCAGCATTTT

V gene: TRBV19
clone size: -
J gene: TRBJ1-1
D gene: -
CDR3 protein: CASSMRRNTEAFF
CDR3 DNA: TGTGCCAGTAGTATGCGAAGGAACACTGAAGCTTTCTTT

V gene: TRBV19
clone size: many
J gene: TRBJ2-5
D gene: -
CDR3 protein: CASSIGDHQETQYF
CDR3 DNA: TGTGCCAGTAGTATCGGGGACCACCAAGAGACCCAGTACTTC

V gene: TRBV19
clone size: many
J gene: TRBJ1-2
D gene: -
CDR3 protein: CASTPPLGGSDGYTF
CDR3 DNA: TGTGCCAGTACCCCCCCGTTGGGGGGCTCGGATGGCTACACCTTC

V gene: TRBV29-1
clone size: few
J gene: TRBJ2-7
D gene: -
CDR3 protein: CSVSGVDEQYF
CDR3 DNA: TGCAGCGTCTCAGGGGTGGACGAGCAGTACTTC

V gene: TRBV10-3
clone size: -
J gene: TRBJ2-7
D gene: -
CDR3 protein: CAISSQGKVNEQYF
CDR3 DNA: TGTGCCATCAGTTCACAGGGTAAGGTCAACGAGCAGTACTTC

V gene: TRBV3-1
clone size: many
J gene: TRBJ1-2
D gene: -
CDR3 protein: CASSQGPSTRTF
CDR3 DNA: TGTGCCAGCAGCCAAGGCCCCTCAACTCGCACCTTC

V gene: TRBV29-1
clone size: many
J gene: TRBJ2-3
D gene: -
CDR3 protein: CSGDRADTQYF
CDR3 DNA: TGCAGCGGGGATCGGGCAGATACGCAGTATTTT

V gene: TRBV20-1
clone size: many
J gene: TRBJ1-6
D gene: TRBD1
CDR3 protein: CSARDRYNSPLHF
CDR3 DNA: TGCAGTGCCAGGGACAGGTATAATTCACCCCTCCACTTT

V gene: TRBV27
clone size: -
J gene: TRBJ2-7
D gene: TRBD1
CDR3 protein: CASSYRDRAYEQYF
CDR3 DNA: TGTGCCAGCAGCTATAGGGACAGGGCCTACGAGCAGTACTTC

V gene: TRBV2
clone size: few
J gene: TRBJ2-2
D gene: -
CDR3 protein: CASRRQDTGELFF
CDR3 DNA: TGTGCCAGCAGAAGACAGGACACCGGGGAGCTGTTTTTT

V gene: TRBV27
clone size: -
J gene: TRBJ1-2
D gene: -
CDR3 protein: CASSLGGAGGYTF
CDR3 DNA: TGTGCCAGCAGTTTAGGGGGCGCCGGTGGCTACACCTTC

V gene: TRBV11-2
clone size: -
J gene: TRBJ2-3
D gene: -
CDR3 protein: CASSLVPVSTDTQYF
CDR3 DNA: TGTGCCAGCAGCTTAGTTCCGGTTAGCACAGATACGCAGTATTTT

V gene: TRBV25-1
clone size: -
J gene: TRBJ2-1
D gene: TRBD2
CDR3 protein: CASSAPPRLAGADEQFF
CDR3 DNA: TGTGCCAGCAGTGCGCCCCCAAGGCTAGCGGGGGCAGATGAGCAGTTCTTC

V gene: TRBV7-6
clone size: -
J gene: TRBJ2-1
D gene: -
CDR3 protein: CASSPSPSEQFF
CDR3 DNA: TGTGCCAGCAGCCCATCTCCGTCTGAGCAGTTCTTC

V gene: TRBV6-2/TRBV6-3
clone size: many
J gene: TRBJ2-7
D gene: -
CDR3 protein: CASRRLVMDEQYF
CDR3 DNA: TGTGCCAGCCGGCGACTAGTCATGGACGAGCAGTACTTC

V gene: TRBV18
clone size: few
J gene: TRBJ1-5
D gene: TRBD1
CDR3 protein: CASSPGQGITPQHF
CDR3 DNA: TGTGCCAGCTCACCGGGACAGGGCATCACGCCCCAGCATTTT

V gene: TRBV7-9
clone size: -
J gene: TRBJ1-3
D gene: TRBD1
CDR3 protein: CASSSGTDGNTIYF
CDR3 DNA: TGTGCCAGCAGCTCAGGGACAGATGGAAACACCATATATTTT

V gene: TRBV14
clone size: many
J gene: TRBJ1-1
D gene: -
CDR3 protein: CASSGQRSEAFF
CDR3 DNA: TGTGCCAGCAGCGGGCAGAGGTCCGAAGCTTTCTTT

V gene: TRBV6-2/TRBV6-3
clone size: -
J gene: TRBJ1-1
D gene: TRBD1
CDR3 protein: CASSYDRDRGRLDTEAFF
CDR3 DNA: TGTGCCAGCAGTTACGACCGGGACAGGGGGCGATTAGACACTGAAGCTTTCTTT

V gene: TRBV7-8
clone size: -
J gene: TRBJ1-6
D gene: -
CDR3 protein: CASSLAGAGVNSPLHF
CDR3 DNA: TGTGCCAGCAGCTTAGCGGGGGCAGGGGTAAATTCACCCCTCCACTTT

V gene: TRBV2
clone size: -
J gene: TRBJ1-3
D gene: -
CDR3 protein: CAGSASSSSGNTIYF
CDR3 DNA: TGTGCTGGCAGTGCGAGCAGCTCGTCCGGAAACACCATATATTTT